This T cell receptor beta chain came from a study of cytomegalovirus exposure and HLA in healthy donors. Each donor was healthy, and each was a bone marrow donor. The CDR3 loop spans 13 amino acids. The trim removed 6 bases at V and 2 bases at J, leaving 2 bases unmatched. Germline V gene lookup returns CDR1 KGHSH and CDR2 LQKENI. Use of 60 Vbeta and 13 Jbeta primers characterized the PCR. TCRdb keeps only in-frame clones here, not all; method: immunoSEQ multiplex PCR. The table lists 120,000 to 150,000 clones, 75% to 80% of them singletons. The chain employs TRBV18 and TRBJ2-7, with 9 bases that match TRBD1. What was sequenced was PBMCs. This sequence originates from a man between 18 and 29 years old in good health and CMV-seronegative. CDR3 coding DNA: TGTGCCAGCTCCACAGGGGGCCCCTACGAGCAGTACTTC. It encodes CASSTGGPYEQYF.